These T cell receptor beta chains were read from a single sample in a study of cytomegalovirus exposure and HLA in healthy donors. This table comes from immunoSEQ multiplex PCR, and its TCRdb copy is limited to in-frame clones, with some not included. Here the sample spans roughly 120,000 clones, more than 65% being singletons. Specimen: PBMCs. All receptors come from a man younger than 40 in good health and CMV-seropositive. Both conserved end residues are part of each CDR3. A D gene is named only where the DNA matches it firmly. Where a row states a size, it is once, few, many or the class of an expanded clone; other rows omit it.

v_gene: TRBV2
abundance: NA
d_gene: TRBD1
j_gene: TRBJ1-2
CDR3nt: TGTGCCAGCGGGGGCCAGGGGGCGGGCTACACCTTC
CDR3aa: CASGGQGAGYTF

v_gene: TRBV4-3
abundance: NA
d_gene: NA
j_gene: TRBJ2-7
CDR3nt: TGCGCCAGCAGCCAAGAGGGCAGGGGCTACGAGCAGTACTTC
CDR3aa: CASSQEGRGYEQYF

v_gene: TRBV4-1
abundance: NA
d_gene: NA
j_gene: TRBJ1-5
CDR3nt: TGCGCCAGCAGCCAAGAGTTAGTTTTTGCGAATCAGCCCCAGCATTTT
CDR3aa: CASSQELVFANQPQHF

v_gene: TRBV11-2
abundance: NA
d_gene: NA
j_gene: TRBJ1-1
CDR3nt: TGTGCCAGCAGCTTACCAGGGTCGATGAACACTGAAGCTTTCTTT
CDR3aa: CASSLPGSMNTEAFF

v_gene: TRBV10-3
abundance: once
d_gene: NA
j_gene: TRBJ1-1
CDR3nt: TGTGCCATCAGTGAGTATATCCAGGGAATCTCACGATCTGGAGCTTTCTTT
CDR3aa: CAISEYIQGISRSGAFF

v_gene: TRBV30
abundance: NA
d_gene: NA
j_gene: TRBJ1-2
CDR3nt: TGTGCCTGGAGTGGAATTGGTCTGACAAGGGGAGGCTATGGCTACACCTTC
CDR3aa: CAWSGIGLTRGGYGYTF

v_gene: TRBV4-3
abundance: few
d_gene: NA
j_gene: TRBJ1-3
CDR3nt: TGCGCCAGCAGCCAACAGCTCGGGGAAAACACCATATATTTT
CDR3aa: CASSQQLGENTIYF

v_gene: TRBV20-1
abundance: NA
d_gene: NA
j_gene: TRBJ2-2
CDR3nt: TGCAGTGTTTTAAACACCGGGGAGCTGTTTTTT
CDR3aa: CSVLNTGELFF

v_gene: TRBV6-6
abundance: few
d_gene: NA
j_gene: TRBJ1-2
CDR3nt: TGTGCCAGCACCGACGGGGGGTATGGCTACACCTTC
CDR3aa: CASTDGGYGYTF

v_gene: TRBV6-1
abundance: NA
d_gene: NA
j_gene: TRBJ2-5
CDR3nt: TGTGCCAGCAGTGAAGCGCGTGACAGCCAAGAGACCCAGTACTTC
CDR3aa: CASSEARDSQETQYF

v_gene: TRBV19
abundance: few
d_gene: NA
j_gene: TRBJ1-1
CDR3nt: TGTGCCAGTAGGACCCGAACAGGGACCACTGAAGCTTTCTTT
CDR3aa: CASRTRTGTTEAFF

v_gene: TRBV6-5
abundance: NA
d_gene: NA
j_gene: TRBJ1-4
CDR3nt: TGTGCCAGCAGCATGCGGGTGGGGGGGGAAAAACTGTTTTTT
CDR3aa: CASSMRVGGEKLFF

v_gene: TRBV7-2
abundance: NA
d_gene: TRBD1
j_gene: TRBJ2-7
CDR3nt: TGTGCCAGCAGCTGGGGGACAGGGTGGCAGTACTTC
CDR3aa: CASSWGTGWQYF

v_gene: TRBV19
abundance: NA
d_gene: NA
j_gene: TRBJ2-5
CDR3nt: TGTGCCAGTAGTATGTGGGAGGAGAGGTTGTACTTC
CDR3aa: CASSMWEERLYF

v_gene: TRBV11-3
abundance: NA
d_gene: TRBD2
j_gene: TRBJ2-2
CDR3nt: TGTGCCAGCAGCTTAGATCCGGGGGGGGGCACCGGGGAGCTGTTTTTT
CDR3aa: CASSLDPGGGTGELFF

v_gene: TRBV30
abundance: once
d_gene: NA
j_gene: TRBJ2-3
CDR3nt: TGTGCCTGGAGTGAAGTTTGGCCGAAAGTGTATACGCAGTATTTT
CDR3aa: CAWSEVWPKVYTQYF

v_gene: TRBV7-6
abundance: NA
d_gene: NA
j_gene: TRBJ2-2
CDR3nt: TGTGCCAGCAGGCGGACACCTAACACCGGGGAGCTGTTTTTT
CDR3aa: CASRRTPNTGELFF

v_gene: TRBV7-7
abundance: once
d_gene: NA
j_gene: TRBJ2-3
CDR3nt: TGTGCCAGCAGCCGCCGCGGGCAGCCCACAGATACGCAGTATTTT
CDR3aa: CASSRRGQPTDTQYF

v_gene: TRBV19
abundance: NA
d_gene: NA
j_gene: TRBJ1-1
CDR3nt: TGTGCCAGTAGTACTACAGGGAGAGGTACTGAAGCTTTCTTT
CDR3aa: CASSTTGRGTEAFF

v_gene: TRBV2
abundance: NA
d_gene: TRBD1
j_gene: TRBJ1-1
CDR3nt: TGTGCCAGCAGTGAGAAGGGACAGGGCCGCCTGAGGGCTTTCTTT
CDR3aa: CASSEKGQGRLRAFF

v_gene: TRBV5-1
abundance: once
d_gene: TRBD2
j_gene: TRBJ2-7
CDR3nt: TGCGCCAGCAGCTTGGAGGTAGCGGGGGGACGGAACGAGCAGTACTTC
CDR3aa: CASSLEVAGGRNEQYF

v_gene: TRBV4-1
abundance: NA
d_gene: NA
j_gene: TRBJ2-2
CDR3nt: TGCGCCAGCAGCCTGTCCCCCGGCGGCAACGGGGAGCTGTTTTTT
CDR3aa: CASSLSPGGNGELFF

v_gene: TRBV2
abundance: few
d_gene: NA
j_gene: TRBJ1-3
CDR3nt: TGTGCCAGCAGTGGCCAGGGTGGAAACACCATATATTTT
CDR3aa: CASSGQGGNTIYF

v_gene: TRBV27
abundance: NA
d_gene: NA
j_gene: TRBJ1-2
CDR3nt: TGTGCCAGCAGTTTATCGCCGGACTGGGGCTACACCTTC
CDR3aa: CASSLSPDWGYTF

v_gene: TRBV5-1
abundance: NA
d_gene: TRBD2
j_gene: TRBJ2-5
CDR3nt: TGCGCCAGCAGCTTGGCTCTAGCGGGGGCCCCGGAGCCCCAGTACTTC
CDR3aa: CASSLALAGAPEPQYF

v_gene: TRBV6-6
abundance: NA
d_gene: NA
j_gene: TRBJ1-1
CDR3nt: TGTGCCAGCAGTTACTCGTCAGTTGAAGCTTTCTTT
CDR3aa: CASSYSSVEAFF

v_gene: TRBV25-1
abundance: NA
d_gene: TRBD2
j_gene: TRBJ2-1
CDR3nt: TGTGCCAGCAGTTTAGCGGGGGGGCCCCGCAACAACAATGAGCAGTTCTTC
CDR3aa: CASSLAGGPRNNNEQFF

v_gene: TRBV5-1
abundance: NA
d_gene: TRBD1
j_gene: TRBJ2-1
CDR3nt: TGCGCCAGCAGCTTTAGAACAGGGGGCGACTACAATGAGCAGTTCTTC
CDR3aa: CASSFRTGGDYNEQFF

v_gene: TRBV2
abundance: NA
d_gene: NA
j_gene: TRBJ2-7
CDR3nt: TGTGCCAGCAGGGCTGGGGGCCATGGCTACGAGCAGTACTTC
CDR3aa: CASRAGGHGYEQYF

v_gene: TRBV9
abundance: few
d_gene: TRBD2
j_gene: TRBJ2-3
CDR3nt: TGTGCCAGCAGCAAGAAAAGGGCTAGCGGGGGGGCGAAGGATACGCAGTATTTT
CDR3aa: CASSKKRASGGAKDTQYF

v_gene: TRBV28
abundance: NA
d_gene: TRBD1
j_gene: TRBJ2-7
CDR3nt: TGTGCCAGCAGTCCCTCCCCCGGGACAGCCTACGAGCAGTACTTC
CDR3aa: CASSPSPGTAYEQYF

v_gene: TRBV6-5
abundance: NA
d_gene: NA
j_gene: TRBJ1-1
CDR3nt: TGTGCCAGCATGTCCGACACTGAAGCTTTCTTT
CDR3aa: CASMSDTEAFF

v_gene: TRBV28
abundance: NA
d_gene: TRBD1
j_gene: TRBJ1-2
CDR3nt: TGTGCCAGCAGTTTAAGGGGGCTCGATGGCTACACCTTC
CDR3aa: CASSLRGLDGYTF

v_gene: TRBV30
abundance: NA
d_gene: TRBD2
j_gene: TRBJ2-3
CDR3nt: TGTGCCTGGACTAGCGGGGCAACAGATACGCAGTATTTT
CDR3aa: CAWTSGATDTQYF

v_gene: TRBV6-1
abundance: few
d_gene: NA
j_gene: TRBJ1-1
CDR3nt: TGTGCCATCAGTGATAGGGAGCCGAACACTGAAGCTTTCTTT
CDR3aa: CAISDREPNTEAFF

v_gene: TRBV5-1
abundance: NA
d_gene: NA
j_gene: TRBJ1-1
CDR3nt: TGCGCCAGCAGGGGGCCCGACGGGCACTCTGAAGCTTTCTTT
CDR3aa: CASRGPDGHSEAFF

v_gene: TRBV4-1
abundance: NA
d_gene: NA
j_gene: TRBJ2-5
CDR3nt: TGCGCCAGCAGCCAGACTCGGGGTTCCCAAGAGACCCAGTACTTC
CDR3aa: CASSQTRGSQETQYF

v_gene: TRBV7-2
abundance: NA
d_gene: NA
j_gene: TRBJ2-7
CDR3nt: TGTGCCAGCAGCCGGGACACATGGTCCGAGCAGTACTTC
CDR3aa: CASSRDTWSEQYF

v_gene: TRBV19
abundance: few
d_gene: NA
j_gene: TRBJ2-3
CDR3nt: TGTGCCAGTAGTACCCCAGGGCACACAGATACGCAGTATTTT
CDR3aa: CASSTPGHTDTQYF

v_gene: TRBV9
abundance: NA
d_gene: NA
j_gene: TRBJ1-6
CDR3nt: TGTGCCAGCAGCTCCCGGAGTGGGGCAGATAATTCACCCCTCCACTTT
CDR3aa: CASSSRSGADNSPLHF

v_gene: TRBV4-1
abundance: NA
d_gene: NA
j_gene: TRBJ1-4
CDR3nt: TGCGCCAGCAGCCCTGCCTTGCTTCGGGGGGATGAAAAACTGTTTTTT
CDR3aa: CASSPALLRGDEKLFF

v_gene: TRBV7-2
abundance: NA
d_gene: NA
j_gene: TRBJ1-1
CDR3nt: TGTGCCAGCAGCTTAGGCGGGTGGGGGGGCGTAATGAACACTGAAGCTTTCTTT
CDR3aa: CASSLGGWGGVMNTEAFF

v_gene: TRBV6-1
abundance: NA
d_gene: NA
j_gene: TRBJ2-1
CDR3nt: TGTGCCAGCAGTGAAGTCAGGGGCAGCTTTGAGCAGTTCTTC
CDR3aa: CASSEVRGSFEQFF

v_gene: TRBV9
abundance: NA
d_gene: NA
j_gene: TRBJ1-1
CDR3nt: TGTGCCAGCAGCGTACCCTCCCGCGGCACTGAAGCTTTCTTT
CDR3aa: CASSVPSRGTEAFF

v_gene: TRBV7-2
abundance: NA
d_gene: NA
j_gene: TRBJ2-3
CDR3nt: TGTGCCAGCACCTTAAATTATCTAGCCTATTTT
CDR3aa: CASTLNYLAYF

v_gene: TRBV6-6
abundance: NA
d_gene: TRBD1
j_gene: TRBJ2-1
CDR3nt: TGTGCCAGCAGTCGGAGACAGGGACCATACAATGAGCAGTTCTTC
CDR3aa: CASSRRQGPYNEQFF

v_gene: TRBV27
abundance: NA
d_gene: NA
j_gene: TRBJ2-7
CDR3nt: TGTGCCAGCAGCCCTTCACAGGTATCCTACGAGCAGTACTTC
CDR3aa: CASSPSQVSYEQYF

v_gene: TRBV7-8
abundance: NA
d_gene: NA
j_gene: TRBJ2-7
CDR3nt: TGTGCCACCGGGACTGGCTCCTACGAGCAGTACTTC
CDR3aa: CATGTGSYEQYF

v_gene: TRBV27
abundance: NA
d_gene: TRBD1
j_gene: TRBJ2-2
CDR3nt: TGTGCCAGCAGTTTCATAGGACAGGCCGGCACCGGGGAGCTGTTTTTT
CDR3aa: CASSFIGQAGTGELFF

v_gene: TRBV14
abundance: once
d_gene: TRBD2
j_gene: TRBJ2-3
CDR3nt: TGTGCCAGCAGCCAAGATCCTGGACTAGCGGGGAAAACTAGCACAGATACGCAGTATTTT
CDR3aa: CASSQDPGLAGKTSTDTQYF

v_gene: TRBV7-2
abundance: NA
d_gene: NA
j_gene: TRBJ1-5
CDR3nt: TGTGCCAGCAGCTTAGCCCTATCCAATCAGCCCCAGCATTTT
CDR3aa: CASSLALSNQPQHF

v_gene: TRBV19
abundance: NA
d_gene: TRBD1
j_gene: TRBJ2-5
CDR3nt: TGTGCCAGTAGTCAACATGACAGGGTCGGGGAGACCCAGTACTTC
CDR3aa: CASSQHDRVGETQYF